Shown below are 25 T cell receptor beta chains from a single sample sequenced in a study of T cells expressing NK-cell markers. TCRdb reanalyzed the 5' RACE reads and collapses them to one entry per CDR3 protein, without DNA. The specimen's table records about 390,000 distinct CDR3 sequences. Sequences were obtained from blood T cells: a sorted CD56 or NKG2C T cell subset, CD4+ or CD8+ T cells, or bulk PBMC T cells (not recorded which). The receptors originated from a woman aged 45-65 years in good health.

This chain's CDR3 is CASSIYRSGNEQYF. The V call is TRBV19, the J call TRBJ2-7. This CDR3 is 14 amino acids long. CDR1 and CDR2 from the germline V gene are LNHDA and SQIVND (reference sequence).

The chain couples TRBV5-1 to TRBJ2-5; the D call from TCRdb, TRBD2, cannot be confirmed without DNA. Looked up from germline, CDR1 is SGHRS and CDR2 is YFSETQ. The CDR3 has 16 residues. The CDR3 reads CASSLDEGGPRETQYF.

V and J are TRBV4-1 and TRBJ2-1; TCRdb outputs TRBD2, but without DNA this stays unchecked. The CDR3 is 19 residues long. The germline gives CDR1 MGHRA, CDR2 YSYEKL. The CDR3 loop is CASSPGLAGGARGYNEQFF.

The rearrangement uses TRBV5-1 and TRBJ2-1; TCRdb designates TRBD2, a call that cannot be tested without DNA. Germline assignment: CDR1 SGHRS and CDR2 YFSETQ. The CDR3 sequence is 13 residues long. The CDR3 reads CASSPLRGREQFF.

CDR3 loop: CASSPGGGLTYEQYF. J is TRBJ2-7 and V is TRBV27; the TCRdb D gene call, TRBD1, has no DNA to confirm it. The CDR3 length is 15 residues. Germline values: CDR1 MNHEY, CDR2 SMNVEV (reference sequence).

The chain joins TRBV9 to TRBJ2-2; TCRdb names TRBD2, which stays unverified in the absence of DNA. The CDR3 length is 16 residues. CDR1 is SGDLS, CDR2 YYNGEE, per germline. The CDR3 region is CASSAQLAGGPRELFF.

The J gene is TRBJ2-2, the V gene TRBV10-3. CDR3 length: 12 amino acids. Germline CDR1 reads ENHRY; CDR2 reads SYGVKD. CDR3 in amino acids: CAIMPPTGELFF.

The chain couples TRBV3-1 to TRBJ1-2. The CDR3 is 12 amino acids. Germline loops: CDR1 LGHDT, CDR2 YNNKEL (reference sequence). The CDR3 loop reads CASSQEIYGYTF.

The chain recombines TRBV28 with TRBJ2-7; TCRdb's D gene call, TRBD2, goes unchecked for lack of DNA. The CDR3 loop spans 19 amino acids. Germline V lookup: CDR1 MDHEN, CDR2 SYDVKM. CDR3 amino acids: CASSLVLWVTGGTNYEQYF.

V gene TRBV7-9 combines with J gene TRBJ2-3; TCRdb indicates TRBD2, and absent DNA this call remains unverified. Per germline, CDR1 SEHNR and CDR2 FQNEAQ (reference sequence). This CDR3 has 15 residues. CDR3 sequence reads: CASSSGTSAADTQYF.

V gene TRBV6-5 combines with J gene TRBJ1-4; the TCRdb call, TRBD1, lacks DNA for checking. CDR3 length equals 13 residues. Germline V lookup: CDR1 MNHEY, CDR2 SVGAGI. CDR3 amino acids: CASRLSEGGKLFF.

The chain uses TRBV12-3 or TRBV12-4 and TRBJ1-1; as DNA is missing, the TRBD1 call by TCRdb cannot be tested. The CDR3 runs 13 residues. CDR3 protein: CASRLHGTGRAFF.

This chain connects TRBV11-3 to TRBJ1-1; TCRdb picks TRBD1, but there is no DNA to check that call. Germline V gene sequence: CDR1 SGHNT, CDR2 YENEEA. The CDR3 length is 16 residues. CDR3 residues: CASSPPFQGLDTEAFF.

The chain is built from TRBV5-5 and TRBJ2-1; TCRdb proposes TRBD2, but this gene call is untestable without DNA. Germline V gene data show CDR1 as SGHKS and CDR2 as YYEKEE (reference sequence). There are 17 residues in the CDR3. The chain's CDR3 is CASSLGVTGLGHNEQFF. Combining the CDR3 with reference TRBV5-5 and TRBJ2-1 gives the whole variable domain DAGVTQSPTHLIKTRGQQVTLRCSPISGHKSVSWYQQVLGQGPQFIFQYYEKEERGRGNFPDRFSARQFPNYSSELNVNALLLGDSALYLCASSLGVTGLGHNEQFFGPGTRLTVL.

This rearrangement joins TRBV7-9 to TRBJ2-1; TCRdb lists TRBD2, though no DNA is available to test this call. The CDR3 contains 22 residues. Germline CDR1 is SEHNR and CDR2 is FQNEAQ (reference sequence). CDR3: CASSLVEGWGTSGTSSYNEQFF. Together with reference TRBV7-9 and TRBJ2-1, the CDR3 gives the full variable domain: DTGVSQNPRHKITKRGQNVTFRCDPISEHNRLYWYRQTLGQGPEFLTYFQNEAQLEKSRLLSDRFSAERPKGSFSTLEIQRTEQGDSAMYLCASSLVEGWGTSGTSSYNEQFFGPGTRLTVL.

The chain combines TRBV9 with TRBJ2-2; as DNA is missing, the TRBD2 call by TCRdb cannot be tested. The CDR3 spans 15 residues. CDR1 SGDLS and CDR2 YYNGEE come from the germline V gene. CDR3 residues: CASSLSGIDTGELFF.

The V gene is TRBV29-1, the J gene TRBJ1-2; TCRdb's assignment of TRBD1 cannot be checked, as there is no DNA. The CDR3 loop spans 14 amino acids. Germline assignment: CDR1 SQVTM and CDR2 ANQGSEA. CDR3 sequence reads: CSVFSRDRIGGYTF.

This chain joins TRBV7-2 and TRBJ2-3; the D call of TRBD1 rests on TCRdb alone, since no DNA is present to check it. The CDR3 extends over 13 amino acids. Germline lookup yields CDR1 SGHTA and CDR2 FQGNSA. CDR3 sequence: CASSLGFGAAQYF.

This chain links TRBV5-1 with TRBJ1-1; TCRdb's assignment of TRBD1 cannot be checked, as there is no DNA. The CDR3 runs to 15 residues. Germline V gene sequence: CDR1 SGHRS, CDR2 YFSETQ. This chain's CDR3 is CASSFPGTGNTEAFF.

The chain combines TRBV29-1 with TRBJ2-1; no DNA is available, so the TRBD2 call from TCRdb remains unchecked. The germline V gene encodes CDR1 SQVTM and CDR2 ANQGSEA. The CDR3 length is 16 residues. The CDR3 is CSVEGTTSGSYNEQFF.

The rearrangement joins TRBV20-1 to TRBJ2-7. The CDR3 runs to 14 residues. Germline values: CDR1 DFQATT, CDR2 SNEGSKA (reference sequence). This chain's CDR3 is CSARVVVGTYEQYF.

CDR3 residues: CATKRGQFYNSPLHF. This chain connects TRBV12-3 or TRBV12-4 to TRBJ1-6. The CDR3 extends over 15 amino acids.

This CDR3 is CSAFADRGPRYGYTF. The chain employs TRBV20-1 and TRBJ1-2; the TCRdb D gene call, TRBD1, has no DNA to confirm it. From germline, CDR1 is DFQATT and CDR2 SNEGSKA (reference sequence). This CDR3 is built from 15 residues.

The CDR3 loop reads CASSLAGQGEFLNTEAFF. The rearrangement uses TRBV7-9 and TRBJ1-1; TCRdb reports TRBD1, a call that lacks DNA to check it against. Germline loops: CDR1 SEHNR, CDR2 FQNEAQ (reference sequence). CDR3 length: 18 amino acids.

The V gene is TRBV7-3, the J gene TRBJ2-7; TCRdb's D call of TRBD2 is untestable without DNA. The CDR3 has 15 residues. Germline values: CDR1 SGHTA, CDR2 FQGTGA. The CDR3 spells CASSSTSGFTYEQYF.